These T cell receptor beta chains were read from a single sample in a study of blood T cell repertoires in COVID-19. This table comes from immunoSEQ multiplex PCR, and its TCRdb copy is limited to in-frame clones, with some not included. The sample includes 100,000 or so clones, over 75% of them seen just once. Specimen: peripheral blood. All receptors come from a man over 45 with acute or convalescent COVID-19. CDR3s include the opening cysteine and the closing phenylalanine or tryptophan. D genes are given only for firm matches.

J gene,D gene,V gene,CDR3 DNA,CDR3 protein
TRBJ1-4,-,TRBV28,TGTGCCAGCAGCCCTGGACAGCTTAATGAAAAACTGTTTTTT,CASSPGQLNEKLFF
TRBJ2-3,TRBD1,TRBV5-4,TGTGCCAGCGCGGACAGGGGTAGCACAGATACGCAGTATTTT,CASADRGSTDTQYF
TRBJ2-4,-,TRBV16,TGTGCCAGCAGCCAATCTACAGGGAGAGCCAAAAACATTCAGTACTTC,CASSQSTGRAKNIQYF
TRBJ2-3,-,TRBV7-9,TGTGCCAGCAGCTTCAGTCCGGGTCGGGGTTCGGATACGCAGTATTTT,CASSFSPGRGSDTQYF
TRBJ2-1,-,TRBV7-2,TGTGCCAGCAGCTTACGAGGGAGTAGGAATGAGCAGTTCTTC,CASSLRGSRNEQFF
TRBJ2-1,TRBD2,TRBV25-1,TGTGCCAGCAGTGGCGGGGGGAATGAGCAGTTCTTC,CASSGGGNEQFF
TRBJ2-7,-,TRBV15,TGTGCCACCAGCATCGAACAGGGATCCTACGAGCAGTACTTC,CATSIEQGSYEQYF
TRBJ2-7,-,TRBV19,TGTGCCAGTAGCCCCCACAGGGAATCCTACGAGCAGTACTTC,CASSPHRESYEQYF
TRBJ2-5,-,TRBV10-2,TGCGCCAGCAGTGGGCGGACGGGAAACCAAGAGACCCAGTACTTC,CASSGRTGNQETQYF
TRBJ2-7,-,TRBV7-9,TGTGCCAGCAGCTACGGGACTCTTACCTACGAGCAGTACTTC,CASSYGTLTYEQYF
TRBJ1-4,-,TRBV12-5,TGTGCTAGTGGCTCAGGAACAACTAATGAAAAACTGTTTTTT,CASGSGTTNEKLFF
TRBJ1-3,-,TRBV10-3,TGTGCCATTCAGGAAACTCACTCTGGAAACACCATATATTTT,CAIQETHSGNTIYF
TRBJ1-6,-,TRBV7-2,TGTGCCAGCAGCTTCCAGGGGTTGGATTCACCCCTCCACTTT,CASSFQGLDSPLHF
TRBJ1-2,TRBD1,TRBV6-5,TGTGCCAGCAGTTACAGACAGGGAGTGGATGGCTACACCTTC,CASSYRQGVDGYTF
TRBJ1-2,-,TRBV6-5,TGTGCCAGCAGCCACGGGAGAGGAGACTATGGCTACACCTTC,CASSHGRGDYGYTF
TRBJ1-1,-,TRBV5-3,TGTGCCAGAAGGCGAACAGGGGAAGCTTTCTTT,CARRRTGEAFF
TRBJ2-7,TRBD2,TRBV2,TGTGCCAGCAGGCGGGAGTCCTGGTCGGAGCAGTACTTC,CASRRESWSEQYF